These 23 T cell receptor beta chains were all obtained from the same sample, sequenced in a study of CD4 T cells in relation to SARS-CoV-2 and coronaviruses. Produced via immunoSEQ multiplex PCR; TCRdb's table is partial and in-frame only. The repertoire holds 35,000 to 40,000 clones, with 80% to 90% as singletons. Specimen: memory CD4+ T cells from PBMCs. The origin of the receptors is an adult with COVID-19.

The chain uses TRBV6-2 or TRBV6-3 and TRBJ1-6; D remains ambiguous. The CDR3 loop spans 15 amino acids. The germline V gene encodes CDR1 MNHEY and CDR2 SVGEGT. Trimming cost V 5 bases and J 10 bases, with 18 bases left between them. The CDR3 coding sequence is TGTGCCAGCAGTCAGGTGGGGTATTCATCCTCACCCCTCCACTTT. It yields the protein CASSQVGYSSSPLHF.

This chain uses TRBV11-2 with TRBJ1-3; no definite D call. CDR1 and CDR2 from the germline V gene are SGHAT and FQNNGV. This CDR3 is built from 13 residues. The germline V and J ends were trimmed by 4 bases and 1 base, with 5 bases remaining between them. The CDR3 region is CASSSRSGNTIYF. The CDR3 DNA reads TGTGCCAGCAGCTCCCGATCTGGAAACACCATATATTTT.

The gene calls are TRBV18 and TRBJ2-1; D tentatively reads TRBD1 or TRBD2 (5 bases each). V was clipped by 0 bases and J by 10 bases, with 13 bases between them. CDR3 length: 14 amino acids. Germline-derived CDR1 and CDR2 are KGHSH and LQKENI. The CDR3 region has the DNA TGTGCCAGCTCACCACCGAGCCCCGGGGACGAGCAGTTCTTC. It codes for CASSPPSPGDEQFF.

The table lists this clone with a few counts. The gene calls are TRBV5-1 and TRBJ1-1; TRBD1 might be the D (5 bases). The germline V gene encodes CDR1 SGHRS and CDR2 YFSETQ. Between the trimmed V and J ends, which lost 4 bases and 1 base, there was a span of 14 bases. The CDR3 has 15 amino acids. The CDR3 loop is CASSASGTRNTEAFF. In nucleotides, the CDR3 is TGCGCCAGCAGCGCCTCCGGGACTCGGAACACTGAAGCTTTCTTT.

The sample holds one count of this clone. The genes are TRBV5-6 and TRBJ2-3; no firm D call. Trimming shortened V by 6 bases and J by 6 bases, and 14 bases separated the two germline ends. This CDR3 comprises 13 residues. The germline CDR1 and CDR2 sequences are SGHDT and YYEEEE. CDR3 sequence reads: CASTRSGEDTQYF. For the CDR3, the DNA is TGTGCCAGCACCAGGTCGGGCGAGGATACGCAGTATTTT.

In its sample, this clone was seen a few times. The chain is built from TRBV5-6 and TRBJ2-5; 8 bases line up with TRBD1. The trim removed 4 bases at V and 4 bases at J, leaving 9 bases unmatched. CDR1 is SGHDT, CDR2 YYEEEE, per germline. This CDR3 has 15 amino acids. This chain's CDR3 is CASSRDRGLRETQYF. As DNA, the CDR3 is TGTGCCAGCAGCAGAGACAGGGGTTTACGAGAGACCCAGTACTTC.

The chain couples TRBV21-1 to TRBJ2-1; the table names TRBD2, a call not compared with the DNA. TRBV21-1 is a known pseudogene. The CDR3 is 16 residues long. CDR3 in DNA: TGTGCCAGCAGCAAAGATGTAGCGGAACCCCTTAATGAGCAGTTCTTC. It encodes CASSKDVAEPLNEQFF.

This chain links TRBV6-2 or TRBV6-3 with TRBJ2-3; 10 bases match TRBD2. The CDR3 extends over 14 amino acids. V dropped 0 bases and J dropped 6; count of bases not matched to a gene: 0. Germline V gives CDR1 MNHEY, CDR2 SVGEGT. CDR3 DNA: TGTGCCAGCAGTTACTCTAGCGGGAGGGATACGCAGTATTTT. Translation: CASSYSSGRDTQYF.

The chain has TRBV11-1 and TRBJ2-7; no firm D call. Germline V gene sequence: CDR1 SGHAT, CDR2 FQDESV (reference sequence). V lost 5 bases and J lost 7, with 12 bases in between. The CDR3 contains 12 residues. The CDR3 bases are TGTGCCAGCAGCGTAATAGGGTGGGAGCAGTACTTC. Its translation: CASSVIGWEQYF.

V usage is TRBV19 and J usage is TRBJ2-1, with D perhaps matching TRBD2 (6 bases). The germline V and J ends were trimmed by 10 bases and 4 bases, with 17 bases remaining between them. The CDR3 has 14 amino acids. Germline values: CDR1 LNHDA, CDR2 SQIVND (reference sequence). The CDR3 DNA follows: TGTGCCACAATGGGGTTTAGCGGATACAATGAGCAGTTCTTC. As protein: CATMGFSGYNEQFF.

In DNA, the CDR3 is TGCAGCGTTGAGGGGGGAGGAAACGTTTGCGAGCAGTACTTC. It codes for CSVEGGGNVCEQYF. V gene TRBV29-1 combines with J gene TRBJ2-7, with D perhaps matching TRBD2 (6 bases). Germline V gene data show CDR1 as SQVTM and CDR2 as ANQGSEA. Trimming stripped 3 bases from V and 6 bases from J, with 18 bases between. CDR3 length: 14 residues.

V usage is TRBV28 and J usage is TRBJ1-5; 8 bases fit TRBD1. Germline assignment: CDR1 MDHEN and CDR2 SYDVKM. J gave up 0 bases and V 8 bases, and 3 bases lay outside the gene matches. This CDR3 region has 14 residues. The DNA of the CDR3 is TGTGCCAGCCGACAGGGGTATAGCAATCAGCCCCAGCATTTT. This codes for CASRQGYSNQPQHF.

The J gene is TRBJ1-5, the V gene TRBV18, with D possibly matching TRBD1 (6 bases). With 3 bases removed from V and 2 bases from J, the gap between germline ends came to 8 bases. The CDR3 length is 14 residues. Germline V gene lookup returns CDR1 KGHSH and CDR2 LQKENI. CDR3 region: CASSPQGRNQPQHF. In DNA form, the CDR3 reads TGTGCCAGCTCACCCCAGGGGCGCAATCAGCCCCAGCATTTT.

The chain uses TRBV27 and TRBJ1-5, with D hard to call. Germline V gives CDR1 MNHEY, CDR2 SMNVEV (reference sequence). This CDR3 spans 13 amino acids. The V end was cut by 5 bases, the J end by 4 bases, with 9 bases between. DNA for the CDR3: TGTGCCAGCAGTGATAGGACGAATCAGCCCCAGCATTTT. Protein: CASSDRTNQPQHF.

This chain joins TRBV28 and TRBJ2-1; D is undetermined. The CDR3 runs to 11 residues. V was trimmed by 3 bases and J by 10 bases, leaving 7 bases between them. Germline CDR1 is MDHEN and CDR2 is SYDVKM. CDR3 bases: TGTGCCAGCAGTTTTGGATGGGAGCAGTTCTTC. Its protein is CASSFGWEQFF.

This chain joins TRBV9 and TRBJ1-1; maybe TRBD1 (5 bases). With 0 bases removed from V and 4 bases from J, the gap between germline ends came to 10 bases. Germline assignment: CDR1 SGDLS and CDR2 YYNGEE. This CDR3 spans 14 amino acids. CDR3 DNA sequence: TGTGCCAGCAGCGTAGTCCCAGGGTTCACTGAAGCTTTCTTT. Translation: CASSVVPGFTEAFF. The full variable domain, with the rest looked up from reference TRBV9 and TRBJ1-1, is DSGVTQTPKHLITATGQRVTLRCSPRSGDLSVYWYQQSLDQGLQFLIQYYNGEERAKGNILERFSAQQFPDLHSELNLSSLELGDSALYFCASSVVPGFTEAFFGQGTRLTVV.

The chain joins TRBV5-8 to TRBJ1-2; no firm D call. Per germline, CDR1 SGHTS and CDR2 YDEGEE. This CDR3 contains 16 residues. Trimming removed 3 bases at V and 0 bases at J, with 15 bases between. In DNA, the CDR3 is TGTGCCAGCAGCTCAAGAAGCAGGCGAACTAACTATGGCTACACCTTC. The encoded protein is CASSSRSRRTNYGYTF.

In DNA form, the CDR3 reads TGTGCCAGCAGCTATCAAGAGACCCAGTACTTC. This sequence encodes CASSYQETQYF. V and J are TRBV2 and TRBJ2-5; no firm D call. There are 11 residues in the CDR3. Germline V gives CDR1 SNHLY, CDR2 FYNNEI. Trimming left V 6 bases short and J 2 bases short, with 4 bases between.

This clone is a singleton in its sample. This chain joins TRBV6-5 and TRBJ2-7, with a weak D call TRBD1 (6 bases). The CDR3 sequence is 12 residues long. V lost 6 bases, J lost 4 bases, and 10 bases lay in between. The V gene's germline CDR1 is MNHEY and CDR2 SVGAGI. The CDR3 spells CASRAQGYEQYF. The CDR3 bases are TGTGCCAGCAGAGCACAGGGATACGAGCAGTACTTC.

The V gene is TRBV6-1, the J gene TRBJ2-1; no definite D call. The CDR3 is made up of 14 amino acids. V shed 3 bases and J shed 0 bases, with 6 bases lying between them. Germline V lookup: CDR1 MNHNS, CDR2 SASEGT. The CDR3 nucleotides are TGTGCCAGCAGTGACACCTTCTCCTACAATGAGCAGTTCTTC. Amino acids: CASSDTFSYNEQFF.

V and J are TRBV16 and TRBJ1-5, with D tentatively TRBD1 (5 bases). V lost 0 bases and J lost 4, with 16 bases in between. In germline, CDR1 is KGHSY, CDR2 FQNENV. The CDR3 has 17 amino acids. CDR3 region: CASSQSAGVRGNQPQHF. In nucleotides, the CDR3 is TGTGCCAGCAGCCAATCTGCGGGGGTAAGGGGTAATCAGCCCCAGCATTTT. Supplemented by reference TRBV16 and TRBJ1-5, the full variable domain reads GEEVAQTPKHLVRGEGQKAKLYCAPIKGHSYVFWYQQVLKNEFKFLISFQNENVFDETGMPKERFSAKCLPNSPCSLEIQATKLEDSAVYFCASSQSAGVRGNQPQHFGDGTRLSIL.

The CDR3 DNA is TGTGCCAGTAGGGGGGGGTACCGAGAGACCCAGTACTTC. Its translation: CASRGGYRETQYF. V usage is TRBV19 and J usage is TRBJ2-5; 7 bases agree with TRBD2. The CDR3 is 13 amino acids. Germline trimming cut 6 bases from V and 4 bases from J; bases unmatched to any gene: 5. Germline CDR1 is LNHDA and CDR2 is SQIVND (reference sequence). The whole variable domain, filled in from reference TRBV19 and TRBJ2-5, reads DGGITQSPKYLFRKEGQNVTLSCEQNLNHDAMYWYRQDPGQGLRLIYYSQIVNDFQKGDIAEGYSVSREKKESFPLTVTSAQKNPTAFYLCASRGGYRETQYFGPGTRLLVL.

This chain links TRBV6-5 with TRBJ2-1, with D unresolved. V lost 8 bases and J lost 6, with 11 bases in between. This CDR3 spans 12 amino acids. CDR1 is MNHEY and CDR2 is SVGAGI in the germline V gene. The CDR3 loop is CASRFFSNEQFF. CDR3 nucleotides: TGTGCCAGCCGCTTTTTTTCCAATGAGCAGTTCTTC.